Sequencing of this T cell receptor beta chain was carried out in a study of CD4 T cells in relation to SARS-CoV-2 and coronaviruses. The unexposed donors gave CD4+ T cells in about 2011-2019, prior to COVID-19. Isolation of CD4+ T cells took place after approximately eleven days in culture. As cell numbers allowed, unexposed-donor CD4+ T cells faced SARS-CoV-2 S/N and four cold-coronavirus spikes. Deletions cut 1 base from V and 0 bases from J, with 4 bases between. The CDR3 covers 13 residues. Per the germline V gene, CDR1 is SGHKS and CDR2 is YYEKEE (reference sequence). The sample holds one count of this clone. Its antigen is unidentified. Using immunoSEQ multiplex PCR, the repertoire was profiled, and TCRdb retains in-frame clones only, with some absent. The sample has more than 15,000 clones, around 76% seen once.

The chain combines TRBV5-5 with TRBJ1-2; D ambiguous. The clonotype was recovered from a human donor in good health. Sequencing input: CD4+ T cells from PBMCs, cultured in vitro. Written as DNA, the CDR3 is TGTGCCAGCAGCTTGTTTGCTAACTATGGCTACACCTTC. Protein: CASSLFANYGYTF.